The 15 T cell receptor beta chains below were found in one sample sequenced in a study of T cell responses to AZD1222 COVID-19 vaccine. Only in-frame clones appear in the TCRdb table, and some are missing; sequencing was by immunoSEQ multiplex PCR. The sample carries roughly 200,000 clones, 80% to 95% recorded once. Material: peripheral blood, obtained 28 days after the second AZD1222 dose. The source is an adult who received the AZD1222 COVID-19 vaccine.

The chain combines TRBV7-8 with TRBJ2-5; 9 bases fit TRBD2. This CDR3 has 14 residues. Trimming took 3 bases from V and 5 from J; bases not matched to a gene: 4. From germline, CDR1 is SGHVS and CDR2 FQNEAQ. CDR3 sequence reads: CASSFLTSGETQYF. CDR3 DNA: TGTGCCAGCAGCTTTCTGACTAGCGGTGAGACCCAGTACTTC.

This clone was picked up one time. This rearrangement joins TRBV5-1 to TRBJ1-1, with D unclear. The CDR3 covers 14 residues. Trimming removed 0 bases at V and 1 base at J, with 7 bases between. The V gene's germline CDR1 is SGHRS and CDR2 YFSETQ. The CDR3 sequence: CASSLGPSNTEAFF. The CDR3 DNA sequence: TGCGCCAGCAGCTTGGGCCCTTCGAACACTGAAGCTTTCTTT.

The chain links TRBV7-2 to TRBJ1-1; no clear D. CDR1 is SGHTA, CDR2 FQGNSA, per germline. V was clipped by 2 bases and J by 3 bases, with 16 bases between them. The CDR3 sequence is 16 residues long. The CDR3 loop is CASSLSPLMGYTEAFF. In nucleotides, the CDR3 is TGTGCCAGCAGCTTAAGCCCGTTGATGGGGTACACTGAAGCTTTCTTT.

This chain uses TRBV6-2 or TRBV6-3 with TRBJ1-4; D is ambiguous. Looked up from germline, CDR1 is MNHEY and CDR2 is SVGEGT. The CDR3 extends over 16 amino acids. V was shortened by 6 bases and J by 7 bases, with 21 bases between the two germline ends. CDR3 DNA sequence: TGTGCCAGCAGCTCCTTCCTACAGAAGTATCGTGAAAAACTGTTTTTT. This sequence encodes CASSSFLQKYREKLFF.

The chain is built from TRBV20-1 and TRBJ1-1; unclear D gene. Deletions cut 3 bases from V and 8 bases from J, with 19 bases between. This CDR3 comprises 14 residues. Looked up from germline, CDR1 is DFQATT and CDR2 is SNEGSKA (reference sequence). The CDR3 is CSASTPRGPLEAFF. The CDR3 nucleotides read TGCAGTGCTAGTACCCCCCGAGGCCCCCTAGAAGCTTTCTTT.

The CDR3 spells CASSVQGSNYGYTF. Written as DNA, the CDR3 is TGTGCCAGCAGTGTGCAGGGATCGAACTATGGCTACACCTTC. The genes are TRBV2 and TRBJ1-2; tentative D call: TRBD1 (5 bases). The V gene lost 4 bases and the J gene lost 2 bases, with 11 bases spanning the gap. The CDR3 runs 14 residues. Germline CDR1 and CDR2: SNHLY and FYNNEI.

The V gene is TRBV11-2, the J gene TRBJ2-1; 9 bases fit TRBD2. The CDR3 totals 15 residues. CDR1 and CDR2 (germline): SGHAT, FQNNGV. Germline trimming cut 1 base from V and 4 bases from J; bases unmatched to any gene: 2. This chain's CDR3 is CASSLVAGAYNEQFF. CDR3 in DNA: TGTGCCAGCAGCTTAGTAGCGGGGGCTTACAATGAGCAGTTCTTC.

Concerning this clone itself: The junction shows a germline mismatch at one end, possibly a read error. This chain links TRBV6-5 with TRBJ1-6; no definite D call. Germline CDR1 MNHEY, CDR2 SVGAGI. The CDR3 has 14 amino acids. The CDR3 loop reads CASNYDGINSPLHF. CDR3 DNA: TGTGCCAGCAATTACGACGGGATTAATTCACCCCTCCACTTT.

The chain employs TRBV6-5 and TRBJ1-2; 7 bases agree with TRBD1. Per germline, CDR1 MNHEY and CDR2 SVGAGI. The CDR3 length is 15 residues. With 0 bases clipped from V and 4 bases from J, the junction kept 5 bases outside the gene matches. Written as DNA, the CDR3 is TGTGCCAGCAGTTACTCGATACAGGGGACCTATGGCTACACCTTC. It is translated as CASSYSIQGTYGYTF.

The chain carries TRBV29-1 and TRBJ2-1; the D gene is possibly TRBD1 (5 bases). The CDR3 totals 10 residues. V lost 5 bases, J lost 10 bases, and 9 bases lay in between. Per the germline V gene, CDR1 is SQVTM and CDR2 is ANQGSEA. This chain's CDR3 is CSVYRTEQFF. DNA of the CDR3: TGCAGCGTTTACAGGACAGAGCAGTTCTTC.

This rearrangement joins TRBV19 to TRBJ1-6; TRBD1 matches at 9 bases. V lost 4 bases to trimming and J lost 6 bases; unmatched junction nucleotides: 1. The CDR3 consists of 14 residues. CDR1 is LNHDA and CDR2 is SQIVND in the germline V gene (reference sequence). CDR3 sequence (DNA): TGTGCCAGTAGTACGGACAGGGGTAATTCACCCCTCCACTTT. Translation gives CASSTDRGNSPLHF. Together with reference TRBV19 and TRBJ1-6, the CDR3 gives the full variable domain: DGGITQSPKYLFRKEGQNVTLSCEQNLNHDAMYWYRQDPGQGLRLIYYSQIVNDFQKGDIAEGYSVSREKKESFPLTVTSAQKNPTAFYLCASSTDRGNSPLHFGNGTRLTVT.

The chain links TRBV5-5 to TRBJ1-2; 7 positions match TRBD1. The V gene end was trimmed by 4 bases and the J gene end by 4 bases; junction bases not matched to a gene: 7. The germline CDR1 and CDR2 sequences are SGHKS and YYEKEE (reference sequence). The CDR3 covers 14 residues. The CDR3 reads CASSGKQGPYGYTF. CDR3 sequence (DNA): TGTGCCAGCAGCGGTAAACAGGGGCCCTATGGCTACACCTTC. The whole variable domain, remainder taken from reference TRBV5-5 and TRBJ1-2, is DAGVTQSPTHLIKTRGQQVTLRCSPISGHKSVSWYQQVLGQGPQFIFQYYEKEERGRGNFPDRFSARQFPNYSSELNVNALLLGDSALYLCASSGKQGPYGYTFGSGTRLTVV.

The rearrangement joins TRBV30 to TRBJ2-3; possible D gene TRBD2, 6 bases. The germline V and J ends were trimmed by 1 base and 2 bases, with 10 bases remaining between them. Germline values: CDR1 GTSNPN, CDR2 SVGIG (reference sequence). The CDR3 totals 14 residues. This chain's CDR3 is CAWSEGLPTDTQYF. Written as DNA, the CDR3 is TGTGCCTGGAGTGAGGGACTTCCCACAGATACGCAGTATTTT.

The chain uses TRBV27 and TRBJ1-2; 8 nucleotides agree with TRBD1. Germline values: CDR1 MNHEY, CDR2 SMNVEV (reference sequence). V dropped 2 bases and J dropped 4; count of bases not matched to a gene: 3. CDR3 size: 14 residues. CDR3 nucleotides: TGTGCCAGCAGTTTAAGACAGGGGACCTATGGCTACACCTTC. Its translation: CASSLRQGTYGYTF.

The chain has TRBV5-1 and TRBJ2-6; a weak D match, TRBD1 (5 bases). Germline CDR1 is SGHRS and CDR2 is YFSETQ. CDR3 size: 16 residues. Trimming left V 1 base short and J 0 bases short, with 8 bases between. CDR3 DNA sequence: TGCGCCAGCAGCTTGAGGGGTGACTCTGGGGCCAACGTCCTGACTTTC. Translated: CASSLRGDSGANVLTF.